Listed below are T cell receptor beta chains from one sample, sequenced in a study of vaccination and CD4 T cells after COVID-19. TCRdb recomputed calls from the PCR reads with MiXCR, one row per CDR3 protein. The data hold a few thousand distinct CDR3 sequences, with 35% to 50% observed a single time. For these TCRs, the target antigens are not known. The sequenced sample was CD4+ T cells from blood, cultured in vitro. The receptors were sampled from a human donor who had recovered from COVID-19. CDR3s include the opening cysteine and the closing phenylalanine or tryptophan. D genes are given only for firm matches. Rows give clone size only sometimes, using once, few, many, or a class for an expanded clone.

cdr3_length,clone_size,d_call,v_call,j_call,cdr3_aa,cdr3_nt
14,-,TRBD1,TRBV7-2,TRBJ1-2,CASSSTGGRYGYTF,TGTGCCAGCAGCTCCACAGGGGGCCGATATGGCTACACCTTC
11,-,-,TRBV7-6,TRBJ2-7,CASGSSYEQYF,TGTGCCAGCGGGAGCTCCTACGAGCAGTACTTC
13,-,-,TRBV27,TRBJ2-5,CASSLGARGTQYF,TGTGCCAGCAGTCTGGGGGCCCGCGGGACCCAGTACTTC
15,-,TRBD1,TRBV7-6,TRBJ2-7,CASSLGGTGSPEQYF,TGTGCCAGCAGCTTAGGTGGGACAGGGTCTCCCGAGCAGTACTTC
14,-,-,TRBV15,TRBJ1-5,CATSTQGSNQPQHF,TGTGCCACCAGCACCCAGGGGAGCAATCAGCCCCAGCATTTT
14,few,TRBD2,TRBV20-1,TRBJ2-7,CSARGGRATYEQYF,TGCAGTGCTAGGGGGGGGAGGGCAACCTACGAGCAGTACTTC
13,-,TRBD1,TRBV20-1,TRBJ2-7,CSGRTGGSYEQYF,TGCAGTGGTCGGACAGGGGGATCTTACGAGCAGTACTTC
12,few,-,TRBV20-1,TRBJ1-1,CSVPDRNTEAFF,TGCAGTGTACCGGACAGGAACACTGAAGCTTTCTTT
14,-,-,TRBV7-2,TRBJ2-5,CASKQGWGGETQYF,TGTGCCAGCAAGCAGGGGTGGGGTGGAGAGACCCAGTACTTC
15,-,TRBD1,TRBV7-8,TRBJ1-2,CASSLGFGQGDGYTF,TGTGCCAGCAGCTTAGGATTCGGACAGGGGGATGGCTACACCTTC
14,-,TRBD1,TRBV6-1,TRBJ1-5,CASRPTGGNQPQHF,TGTGCCAGTCGTCCCACAGGGGGTAATCAGCCCCAGCATTTT
13,-,-,TRBV7-2,TRBJ2-5,CASSPQGGETQYF,TGTGCCAGCAGCCCGCAGGGTGGAGAGACCCAGTACTTC
13,-,-,TRBV6-5,TRBJ1-5,CASSYERTQPQHF,TGTGCCAGCAGTTATGAGCGGACTCAGCCCCAGCATTTT
14,-,-,TRBV11-3,TRBJ2-5,CASSSPRGRETQYF,TGTGCCAGCAGCTCTCCCAGGGGACGAGAGACCCAGTACTTC
13,few,-,TRBV28,TRBJ2-7,CASSPRQSHEQYF,TGTGCCAGCAGTCCCCGACAGTCCCACGAGCAGTACTTC
11,once,-,TRBV5-5,TRBJ2-7,CASSLGWGEYF,TGTGCCAGCAGCTTGGGGTGGGGCGAGTACTTC